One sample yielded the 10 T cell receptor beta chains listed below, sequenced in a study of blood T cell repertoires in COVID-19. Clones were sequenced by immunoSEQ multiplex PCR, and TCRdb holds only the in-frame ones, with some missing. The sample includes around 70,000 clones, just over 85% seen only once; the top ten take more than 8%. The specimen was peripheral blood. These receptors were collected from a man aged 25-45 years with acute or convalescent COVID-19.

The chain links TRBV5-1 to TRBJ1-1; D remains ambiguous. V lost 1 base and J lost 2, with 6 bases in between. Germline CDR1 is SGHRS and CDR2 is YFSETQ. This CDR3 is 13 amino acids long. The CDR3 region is CASSLFSNTEAFF. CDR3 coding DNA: TGCGCCAGCAGCTTGTTCAGTAACACTGAAGCTTTCTTT.

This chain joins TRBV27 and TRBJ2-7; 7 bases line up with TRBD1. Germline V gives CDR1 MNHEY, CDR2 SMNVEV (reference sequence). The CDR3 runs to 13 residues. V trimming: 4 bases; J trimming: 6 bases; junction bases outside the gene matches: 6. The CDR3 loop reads CASSSDRFSEQYF. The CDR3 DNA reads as TGTGCCAGCAGTTCGGACAGGTTTAGCGAGCAGTACTTC.

CDR3 sequence (DNA): TGTGCCAGCAGCTTTAGGGACAGGAACACTGAAGCTTTCTTT. Amino acids: CASSFRDRNTEAFF. The chain couples TRBV5-4 to TRBJ1-1; 7 bases fit TRBD1. Germline CDR1 reads SGHNT; CDR2 reads YYREEE (reference sequence). Trimming cost V 2 bases and J 1 base; bases outside gene matches: 2. This CDR3 comprises 14 residues. The full variable domain, its missing parts supplied by reference TRBV5-4 and TRBJ1-1, is ETGVTQSPTHLIKTRGQQVTLRCSSQSGHNTVSWYQQALGQGPQFIFQYYREEENGRGNFPPRFSGLQFPNYSSELNVNALELDDSALYLCASSFRDRNTEAFFGQGTRLTVV.

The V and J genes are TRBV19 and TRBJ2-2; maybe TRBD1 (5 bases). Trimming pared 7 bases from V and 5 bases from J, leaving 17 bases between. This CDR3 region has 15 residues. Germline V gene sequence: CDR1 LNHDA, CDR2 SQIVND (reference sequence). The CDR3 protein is CASTLPGSGTGELFF. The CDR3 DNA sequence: TGTGCCAGTACATTGCCAGGGTCCGGGACCGGGGAGCTGTTTTTT.

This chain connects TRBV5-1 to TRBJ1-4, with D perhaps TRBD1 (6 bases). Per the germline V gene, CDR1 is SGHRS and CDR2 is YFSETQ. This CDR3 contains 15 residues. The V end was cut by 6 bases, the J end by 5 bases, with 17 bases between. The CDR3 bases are TGCGCCAGCACCCCCGGGGGGGGGCACAATGAAAAACTGTTTTTT. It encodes CASTPGGGHNEKLFF.

DNA of the CDR3: TGTGCCACCAGTGATGCGACAGCCGCCAAAAACATTCAGTACTTC. Encoded protein: CATSDATAAKNIQYF. The genes are TRBV24-1 and TRBJ2-4, with D tentatively TRBD1 (5 bases). Between the trimmed V and J ends, which lost 3 bases and 1 base, there was a span of 9 bases. Looked up from germline, CDR1 is KGHDR and CDR2 is SFDVKD. The CDR3 runs 15 residues.

CDR3 protein: CASSLALAGQETQYF. Written as DNA, the CDR3 is TGTGCCAGCAGCTTGGCCCTAGCGGGCCAAGAGACCCAGTACTTC. This rearrangement joins TRBV5-4 to TRBJ2-5; the match to TRBD2 covers 8 bases. This CDR3 spans 15 amino acids. J was trimmed by 1 base and V by 0 bases; bases with no gene match: 2. Germline CDR1 SGHNT, CDR2 YYREEE (reference sequence).

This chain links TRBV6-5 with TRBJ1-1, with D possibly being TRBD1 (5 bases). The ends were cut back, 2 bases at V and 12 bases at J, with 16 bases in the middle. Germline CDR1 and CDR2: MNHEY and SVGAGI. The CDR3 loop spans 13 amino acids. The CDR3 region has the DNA TGTGCCAGCAGTTACCGACAGCGGGACGCGACTTTCTTT. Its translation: CASSYRQRDATFF.

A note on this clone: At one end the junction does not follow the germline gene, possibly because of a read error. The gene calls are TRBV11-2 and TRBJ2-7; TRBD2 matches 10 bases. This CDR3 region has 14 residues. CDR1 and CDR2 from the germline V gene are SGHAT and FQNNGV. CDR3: CASRLAGGSYEQYF. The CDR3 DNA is TGTGCCAGCAGATTAGCGGGAGGTTCCTACGAGCAGTACTTC.

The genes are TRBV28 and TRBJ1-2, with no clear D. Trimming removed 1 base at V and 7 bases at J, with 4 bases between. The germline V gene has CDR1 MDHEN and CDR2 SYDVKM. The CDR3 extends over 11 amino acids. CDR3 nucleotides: TGTGCCAGCAGTTTATTCGGTGGCTACACCTTC. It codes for CASSLFGGYTF.